This TCR beta chain is from a study of blood T cell repertoires in COVID-19. Looking at the study overall: Researchers got acute and convalescent COVID-19 samples from the United States, Italy and Spain. From T cells, B-cell-depleted T cells, or PBMCs came the material, which was cDNA or gDNA.

A single count supports this clone. This CDR3 is 13 amino acids long. Trimming cost V 0 bases and J 3 bases, with 6 bases left between them. Germline assignment: CDR1 SGHRS and CDR2 YFSETQ. Original analysis: The assay estimated nucleated cells by amplifying reference gene primers. The data were produced by immunoSEQ multiplex PCR, yet TCRdb's version contains in-frame clones alone and is incomplete. Clonal size and the V and J genes are those of that table, whereas D and trimming came from the DNA. The repertoire holds 55,000 to 90,000 clones, with around 83% as singletons. What was sequenced was peripheral blood. The receptor was isolated from a man in his 70s with active COVID-19. V is TRBV5-1 and J is TRBJ2-5; D unclear. The CDR3 here is CASSLGGEETQYF. DNA of the CDR3: TGCGCCAGCAGCTTGGGAGGCGAAGAGACCCAGTACTTC. Looking up the rest from reference TRBV5-1 and TRBJ2-5 gives the full variable domain: KAGVTQTPRYLIKTRGQQVTLSCSPISGHRSVSWYQQTPGQGLQFLFEYFSETQRNKGNFPGRFSGRQFSNSRSEMNVSTLELGDSALYLCASSLGGEETQYFGPGTRLLVL.